This TCR beta chain was documented in a study of blood T cells in healthy people across ages. Study outcomes and limitations: Both higher diversity and more naive CD4+ cells marked long-lived donors when set against aged donors.

The authors ran a second PCR of about 6 to 11 cycles using a sample-barcoded 5' primer and a J-beta primer mix. There were at least 2.5 million CDR3-containing paired-end reads obtained from each sample. TCRdb reanalysed the 5' RACE reads using MiXCR and keeps one entry per CDR3 protein. The sample records roughly 1,800,000 distinct CDR3 sequences, about 50% being singletons. About this clonotype: Its antigen is not known.

The source is a woman aged 40 to 50 in good health. Sequencing was performed on blood.

The CDR3 reads CASIMDRGPYNEQFF. The CDR3 region has the DNA TGTGCCAGCATTATGGACAGGGGGCCCTACAATGAGCAGTTCTTC. The V gene is TRBV6-1, the J gene TRBJ2-1; 11 nucleotides align to TRBD1. The V gene's germline CDR1 is MNHNS and CDR2 SASEGT. The V gene end was trimmed by 7 bases and the J gene end by 2 bases; junction bases not matched to a gene: 4. The CDR3 consists of 15 residues.